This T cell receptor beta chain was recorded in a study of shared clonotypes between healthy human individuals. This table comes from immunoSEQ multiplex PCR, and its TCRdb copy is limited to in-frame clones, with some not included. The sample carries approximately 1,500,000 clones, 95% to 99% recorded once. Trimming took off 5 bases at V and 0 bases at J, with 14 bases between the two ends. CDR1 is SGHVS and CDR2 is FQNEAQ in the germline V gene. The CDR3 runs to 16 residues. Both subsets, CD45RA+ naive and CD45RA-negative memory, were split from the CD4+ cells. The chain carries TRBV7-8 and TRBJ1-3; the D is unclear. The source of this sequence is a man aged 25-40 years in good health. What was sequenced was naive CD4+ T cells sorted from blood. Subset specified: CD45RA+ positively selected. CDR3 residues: CASSLIRGHSGNTIYF. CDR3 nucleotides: TGTGCCAGCAGCCTGATCCGGGGTCACTCTGGAAACACCATATATTTT.